Below are 25 T cell receptor beta chains sequenced from a single sample in a study of blood T cell repertoires in COVID-19. Only in-frame clones appear in the TCRdb table, and some are missing; sequencing was by immunoSEQ multiplex PCR. The sample has approximately 300,000 clones, just under 90% seen once. The sample taken for sequencing was PBMCs or T cells enriched from blood (not recorded which). Every receptor here comes from a young woman who had recovered from COVID-19.

The chain links TRBV7-2 to TRBJ1-6; no clear D. This CDR3 region has 11 residues. V was clipped by 1 base and J by 16 bases, with 8 bases between them. Germline assignment: CDR1 SGHTA and CDR2 FQGNSA. CDR3 sequence: CASSLGLALHF. CDR3 nucleotide sequence: TGTGCCAGCAGCTTAGGATTAGCACTCCACTTT.

The chain combines TRBV29-1 with TRBJ2-5, with TRBD2 identical over 9 bases. The CDR3 extends over 15 amino acids. Germline V gene sequence: CDR1 SQVTM, CDR2 ANQGSEA. V shed 7 bases and J 1 base; nucleotides not matched to a gene: 10. In DNA form, the CDR3 reads TGCAGCGGTAGCGGGAGATGGGGGCTCCAAGAGACCCAGTACTTC. Amino acid sequence: CSGSGRWGLQETQYF. Together with reference TRBV29-1 and TRBJ2-5, the CDR3 gives the full variable domain: SAVISQKPSRDICQRGTSLTIQCQVDSQVTMMFWYRQQPGQSLTLIATANQGSEATYESGFVIDKFPISRPNLTFSTLTVSNMSPEDSSIYLCSGSGRWGLQETQYFGPGTRLLVL.

The chain is built from TRBV5-1 and TRBJ2-7; 10 bases fit TRBD2. Germline V gene data show CDR1 as SGHRS and CDR2 as YFSETQ. This CDR3 region has 14 residues. With V trimmed by 0 bases and J by 5 bases, 2 bases remained unmatched. Written as DNA, the CDR3 is TGCGCCAGCAGCTTGGTTCTAGCGGGAGACGAGCAGTACTTC. Encoded protein: CASSLVLAGDEQYF.

The J gene is TRBJ1-1, the V gene TRBV7-6; 9 bases are a match to TRBD1. Germline V CDR1 and CDR2: SGHVS, FNYEAQ. V shed 3 bases and J 0 bases; nucleotides not matched to a gene: 5. The CDR3 is made up of 16 amino acids. CDR3 amino acids: CASSLMTGGLNTEAFF. For the CDR3, the DNA is TGTGCCAGCAGCTTGATGACAGGGGGGTTGAACACTGAAGCTTTCTTT.

This sequence joins TRBV7-3 and TRBJ2-1, with TRBD2 matching over 8 bases. Germline CDR1 and CDR2: SGHTA and FQGTGA. CDR3 length: 16 amino acids. The V segment lost 6 bases and the J segment 7 bases; nucleotides outside the gene matches: 14. CDR3 in amino acids: CASRSLSGGPWNEQFF. The CDR3 nucleotides are TGTGCCAGCAGGTCTCTATCGGGAGGGCCGTGGAATGAGCAGTTCTTC.

This rearrangement joins TRBV6-5 to TRBJ2-7; D remains unclear. Germline CDR1 is MNHEY and CDR2 is SVGAGI. This CDR3 has 14 residues. V lost 4 bases and J lost 7, with 17 bases in between. The CDR3 coding sequence is TGTGCCAGCAGTTCGCACGGAGTAGGCGGAGAGCAGTACTTC. Protein sequence: CASSSHGVGGEQYF.

Remarks on this clone: The sample contains more than one DNA sequence encoding this CDR3. This chain connects TRBV25-1 to TRBJ2-7, with a tentative D call TRBD1 (5 bases). V lost 4 bases, J lost 2 bases, and 9 bases lay in between. The V gene's germline CDR1 is MGHDK and CDR2 SYGVNS. The CDR3 has 13 amino acids. CDR3 DNA: TGTGCCAGCAGTGCCGCAGGGACCTACGAGCAGTACTTC. Encoded protein: CASSAAGTYEQYF.

The V and J genes are TRBV7-9 and TRBJ1-2; D not resolved. The CDR3 has 13 amino acids. The V and J ends lost 6 bases and 13 bases respectively, with 21 bases between them. Germline V CDR1 and CDR2: SEHNR, FQNEAQ (reference sequence). CDR3 amino acids: CASSFGGLLSGTF. In DNA, the CDR3 is TGTGCCAGCAGTTTCGGTGGACTGCTCAGTGGCACCTTC.

The rearrangement uses TRBV7-3 and TRBJ2-1, with 7 bases lining up with TRBD2. Germline CDR1 SGHTA, CDR2 FQGTGA. V dropped 1 base and J dropped 13; count of bases not matched to a gene: 13. The CDR3 runs to 15 residues. DNA of the CDR3: TGTGCCAGCAGCTTAATACTATCTACTGCAGCGGGACAGTTCTTC. It yields the protein CASSLILSTAAGQFF.

V gene TRBV28 combines with J gene TRBJ1-1; 7 nucleotides line up with TRBD1. The germline V gene encodes CDR1 MDHEN and CDR2 SYDVKM. The CDR3 totals 15 residues. Losses at the gene ends were 2 bases for V and 5 bases for J; bases not matched to a gene: 8. CDR3 in amino acids: CASSLRGRVGTEAFF. The CDR3 DNA reads as TGTGCCAGCAGTTTAAGGGGGCGGGTGGGAACTGAAGCTTTCTTT.

A remark on this clone: Other nucleotide sequences in the sample specify the same CDR3. The chain employs TRBV19 and TRBJ1-1; D perhaps matches TRBD1 (5 bases). Trimming shortened V by 3 bases and J by 3 bases, and 8 bases separated the two germline ends. CDR3 size: 13 residues. Per the germline V gene, CDR1 is LNHDA and CDR2 is SQIVND (reference sequence). CDR3 loop: CASSISGDTEAFF. CDR3 coding DNA: TGTGCCAGTAGTATTTCGGGGGACACTGAAGCTTTCTTT.

The chain combines TRBV7-2 with TRBJ1-1; TRBD1 aligns across 10 bases. CDR1 and CDR2 from the germline V gene are SGHTA and FQGNSA. The CDR3 consists of 16 residues. Trimming took 2 bases from V and 6 from J; bases not matched to a gene: 9. Here the CDR3 reads CASSLMGTGARAEAFF. The CDR3 DNA sequence: TGTGCCAGCAGCTTAATGGGGACAGGGGCCAGGGCTGAAGCTTTCTTT.

The chain links TRBV29-1 to TRBJ2-5; 7 bases are a match to TRBD2. The germline gives CDR1 SQVTM, CDR2 ANQGSEA. Trimming took 4 bases from V and 5 from J; bases not matched to a gene: 7. CDR3 length: 13 residues. CDR3 in amino acids: CSVAAGATETQYF. For the CDR3, the DNA is TGCAGCGTTGCGGCGGGAGCAACGGAGACCCAGTACTTC.

This clone was found a few times. The rearrangement links TRBV19 to TRBJ1-1, with TRBD1 identical over 10 bases. The germline CDR1 and CDR2 sequences are LNHDA and SQIVND (reference sequence). CDR3 length: 14 amino acids. J was trimmed by 4 bases and V by 10 bases; bases with no gene match: 9. The CDR3 DNA sequence: TGTGCCACCACTGAGACAGGGGGCGGCACTGAAGCTTTCTTT. Encoded protein: CATTETGGGTEAFF.

The rearrangement joins TRBV6-5 to TRBJ1-1; tentative D call: TRBD1 (5 bases). Trimming left V 2 bases short and J 1 base short, with 11 bases between. Germline V gene sequence: CDR1 MNHEY, CDR2 SVGAGI. CDR3 size: 15 residues. CDR3 bases: TGTGCCAGCAGTTACCCGGGACTCAGGAACACTGAAGCTTTCTTT. Translating it yields CASSYPGLRNTEAFF.

This sequence joins TRBV6-5 and TRBJ2-1; TRBD2 matches 8 bases. CDR1 and CDR2 (germline): MNHEY, SVGAGI. V lost 4 bases, J lost 7 bases, and 9 bases stayed unmatched. The CDR3 has 15 residues. CDR3 in DNA: TGTGCCAGCAGTTCTCCGGGACTAGGGAGTAATGAGCAGTTCTTC. It encodes CASSSPGLGSNEQFF.

J is TRBJ2-6 and V is TRBV30; the D gene is possibly TRBD1 (6 bases). The CDR3 length is 16 residues. CDR1 is GTSNPN and CDR2 is SVGIG in the germline V gene (reference sequence). Between the trimmed V and J ends, which lost 1 base and 0 bases, there was a span of 10 bases. CDR3 in amino acids: CAWSAGAVSGANVLTF. The CDR3 region has the DNA TGTGCCTGGAGTGCAGGGGCAGTCTCTGGGGCCAACGTCCTGACTTTC. The variable domain in full, with the rest retrieved from reference TRBV30 and TRBJ2-6, is SQTIHQWPATLVQPVGSPLSLECTVEGTSNPNLYWYRQAAGRGLQLLFYSVGIGQISSEVPQNLSASRPQDRQFILSSKKLLLSDSGFYLCAWSAGAVSGANVLTFGAGSRLTVL.

This chain links TRBV10-3 with TRBJ1-6, with D tentatively TRBD1 (5 bases). The V gene lost 9 bases and the J gene lost 9 bases, with 15 bases spanning the gap. Germline V gene data show CDR1 as ENHRY and CDR2 as SYGVKD. This CDR3 has 13 residues. CDR3 in DNA: TGTGCCATTCGGACCGAAGGGGTTTCACCCCTCCACTTT. It codes for CAIRTEGVSPLHF.

The chain recombines TRBV5-1 with TRBJ2-1; 11 positions match TRBD2. The CDR3 sequence is 16 residues long. Germline CDR1 reads SGHRS; CDR2 reads YFSETQ. Germline trimming cut 4 bases from V and 3 bases from J; bases unmatched to any gene: 6. This CDR3 is CASSGGLAGYYNEQFF. Here the CDR3 DNA reads TGCGCCAGCAGCGGCGGACTAGCGGGTTACTACAATGAGCAGTTCTTC.

The gene calls are TRBV28 and TRBJ1-1; D might be TRBD1 (5 bases). CDR1 is MDHEN, CDR2 SYDVKM, per germline. This CDR3 comprises 14 residues. V lost 4 bases, J lost 4 bases, and 13 bases lay in between. This chain's CDR3 is CASSWGVEGTEAFF. The CDR3, as DNA: TGTGCCAGCAGTTGGGGGGTAGAAGGCACTGAAGCTTTCTTT.

V usage is TRBV7-9 and J usage is TRBJ1-6; D might be TRBD1 (5 bases). Germline assignment: CDR1 SEHNR and CDR2 FQNEAQ (reference sequence). This CDR3 has 16 residues. Trimming stripped 5 bases from V and 4 bases from J, with 15 bases between. The CDR3 protein is CASSPLPGGYNSPLHF. DNA of the CDR3: TGTGCCAGCAGCCCACTCCCCGGGGGGTATAATTCACCCCTCCACTTT. The full variable domain, completed using reference TRBV7-9 and TRBJ1-6, is DTGVSQNPRHKITKRGQNVTFRCDPISEHNRLYWYRQTLGQGPEFLTYFQNEAQLEKSRLLSDRFSAERPKGSFSTLEIQRTEQGDSAMYLCASSPLPGGYNSPLHFGNGTRLTVT.

V and J are TRBV28 and TRBJ2-7; tentative D call: TRBD2 (6 bases). This CDR3 is built from 16 residues. Germline CDR1 reads MDHEN; CDR2 reads SYDVKM. Trimming cost V 3 bases and J 1 base, with 16 bases left between them. The CDR3 DNA is TGTGCCAGCAGTTTCTTGATACGGGAGCCATCCTACGAGCAGTACTTC. Protein sequence: CASSFLIREPSYEQYF.

V is TRBV3-1 (or the pseudogene TRBV3-2) and J is TRBJ2-7; D is possibly TRBD2 (5 bases). Per germline, CDR1 LGHDT and CDR2 YNNKEL (reference sequence). V was clipped by 1 base and J by 2 bases, with 21 bases between them. The CDR3 length is 18 residues. Here the CDR3 reads CASSQVVSPGVGTYEQYF. CDR3 nucleotides: TGTGCCAGCAGCCAAGTGGTTTCCCCCGGGGTGGGGACCTACGAGCAGTACTTC.

The chain joins TRBV19 to TRBJ1-1; the D is unclear. There are 16 residues in the CDR3. Trimming shortened V by 0 bases and J by 8 bases, and 19 bases separated the two germline ends. CDR1 and CDR2 from the germline V gene are LNHDA and SQIVND (reference sequence). CDR3 nucleotides: TGTGCCAGTAGTATAGATTTCCTGACCATACCGGGAGAAGCTTTCTTT. Translating gives CASSIDFLTIPGEAFF.

The chain has TRBV7-8 and TRBJ2-2; 15 nucleotides line up with TRBD2. Germline CDR1 is SGHVS and CDR2 is FQNEAQ. After removal of 5 bases from V and 7 bases from J, the junction contained 8 bases not matched to a gene. The CDR3 length is 17 residues. CDR3 protein: CASSKGLAGGGGGELFF. CDR3 coding DNA: TGTGCCAGCAGCAAGGGACTAGCGGGAGGAGGTGGCGGGGAGCTGTTTTTT.